The T cell receptor beta chain described here comes from a study of cytomegalovirus exposure and HLA in healthy donors. Study-level findings and limits: Cytomegalovirus status was reportedly diagnosed by the classifier with high specificity and sensitivity. It was confirmed in vitro that three of the CMV-associated chains were specific for CMV antigens. Subsequent analysis found a tendency for first-cohort TCR clusters to co-occur within the 120 or so validation repertoires.

Clones were read by immunoSEQ multiplex PCR, and TCRdb kept only the in-frame ones, dropping some. The table shows around 71,000 clones, with around 95% occurring only once. A note on this clone: As yet, its antigen is unknown.

There are 14 residues in the CDR3. CDR1 and CDR2 (germline): MNHNS, SASEGT. V lost 2 bases and J lost 8, with 12 bases in between. The source is a man aged 18 to 29 in good health and CMV-seropositive. The material sequenced was PBMCs. The rearrangement links TRBV6-1 to TRBJ2-2; perhaps TRBD2 as D (6 bases). Written as DNA, the CDR3 is TGTGCCAGCAGTGAAATGAAGGGGACTGGGGAGCTGTTTTTT. Protein sequence: CASSEMKGTGELFF.